One sample yielded the 27 T cell receptor beta chains listed below, sequenced in a study of blood T cell repertoires in COVID-19. The assay was immunoSEQ multiplex PCR, and TCRdb's table has in-frame clones only and misses some. This table holds 200,000 or so clones, roughly 80% found once. The sample comprised peripheral blood. The receptors derive from a young woman with acute or convalescent COVID-19.

As concerns this clone: Other DNA sequences in the sample encode the same CDR3. The chain links TRBV5-6 to TRBJ1-5, with D possibly matching TRBD1 (6 bases). This CDR3 region has 14 residues. V was clipped by 2 bases and J by 3 bases, with 9 bases between them. CDR1 is SGHDT and CDR2 is YYEEEE in the germline V gene. CDR3: CASSLGQINQPQHF. The CDR3 DNA is TGTGCCAGCAGCTTAGGACAGATCAATCAGCCCCAGCATTTT.

V gene TRBV30 combines with J gene TRBJ1-3, with TRBD1 matching 10 bases. CDR1 is GTSNPN, CDR2 SVGIG, per germline (reference sequence). Losses at the gene ends were 8 bases for V and 0 bases for J; bases not matched to a gene: 4. CDR3 size: 14 residues. The CDR3 protein is CAERTGGSGNTIYF. CDR3 bases: TGTGCCGAGAGGACAGGGGGCTCTGGAAACACCATATATTTT.

The chain uses TRBV12-3 or TRBV12-4 and TRBJ1-3; perhaps TRBD1 as D (6 bases). The CDR3 has 12 amino acids. The germline V and J ends were trimmed by 7 bases and 8 bases, with 12 bases remaining between them. For the CDR3, the DNA is TGTGCCAGCAACATACAGGGTTACACCATATATTTT. It specifies CASNIQGYTIYF.

The chain combines TRBV4-2 with TRBJ1-6, with D possibly matching TRBD1 (6 bases). CDR1 is LGHNA and CDR2 is YNFKEQ in the germline V gene. V shed 1 base and J shed 7 bases, with 14 bases lying between them. CDR3 size: 16 residues. The CDR3 here is CASSQAGKQGNSPLHF. Written as DNA, the CDR3 is TGTGCCAGCAGCCAAGCCGGGAAACAGGGAAATTCACCCCTCCACTTT.

The CDR3, as DNA: TGTGCCAGCAGCTTAGTGGGGGGCCACAGGGGCGGGGAAAAACTGTTTTTT. It specifies CASSLVGGHRGGEKLFF. The V and J genes are TRBV7-2 and TRBJ1-4; 7 nucleotides line up with TRBD1. Germline V gene data show CDR1 as SGHTA and CDR2 as FQGNSA. V trimming: 1 base; J trimming: 8 bases; junction bases outside the gene matches: 13. The CDR3 sequence is 17 residues long.

The chain employs TRBV4-3 and TRBJ1-1, with 11 bases aligning to TRBD1. After removal of 4 bases from V and 2 bases from J, the junction contained 3 bases not matched to a gene. This CDR3 has 15 residues. In germline, CDR1 is LGHNA, CDR2 YSLEER. Written as DNA, the CDR3 is TGCGCCAGCAGCCGAGGGACAGGGGGTAACACTGAAGCTTTCTTT. Translating it yields CASSRGTGGNTEAFF.

This chain uses TRBV20-1 with TRBJ2-3; the D is unclear. This CDR3 is 16 amino acids long. With 3 bases removed from V and 5 bases from J, the gap between germline ends came to 21 bases. Germline V gives CDR1 DFQATT, CDR2 SNEGSKA (reference sequence). CDR3 sequence reads: CSASPGSMGSRDTQYF. CDR3 in DNA: TGCAGTGCTAGTCCCGGGTCAATGGGTAGCCGAGATACGCAGTATTTT.

The J gene is TRBJ1-1, the V gene TRBV29-1; D not resolved. Trimming took 3 bases from V and 4 from J, leaving 12 bases between them. Germline V gene sequence: CDR1 SQVTM, CDR2 ANQGSEA. The CDR3 is 13 residues long. The CDR3 reads CSVEESPGTEAFF. DNA for the CDR3: TGCAGCGTTGAGGAGTCACCGGGCACTGAAGCTTTCTTT.

The chain is built from TRBV27 and TRBJ2-7, with D perhaps matching TRBD1 (6 bases). V lost 9 bases, J lost 7 bases, and 19 bases lay in between. The CDR3 totals 13 residues. Germline CDR1 and CDR2: MNHEY and SMNVEV (reference sequence). The CDR3 DNA follows: TGTGCCAGTTCCGTAGTGGGGGCGCGGGAGCAGTACTTC. It is translated as CASSVVGAREQYF.

The chain joins TRBV27 to TRBJ2-7; 7 nucleotides match TRBD2. V lost 6 bases and J lost 3; bases outside the gene matches: 11. CDR3 length: 15 amino acids. CDR1 MNHEY and CDR2 SMNVEV come from the germline V gene (reference sequence). The CDR3 loop reads CASSRGGVIGYEQYF. The DNA of the CDR3 is TGTGCCAGCAGCCGGGGAGGGGTGATCGGCTACGAGCAGTACTTC.

The chain is built from TRBV9 and TRBJ1-1; 12 nucleotides match TRBD1. V trimming: 2 bases; J trimming: 4 bases; junction bases outside the gene matches: 6. The CDR3 length is 16 residues. Germline-derived CDR1 and CDR2 are SGDLS and YYNGEE. The CDR3 DNA sequence: TGTGCCAGCAGCGTTGGGACAGGGGGCGTTGGCACTGAAGCTTTCTTT. Its translation is CASSVGTGGVGTEAFF.

This clone was recorded a few times. The CDR3 loop reads CATSRDRSGGPLTDTQYF. The CDR3, as DNA: TGTGCCACCAGCAGAGATAGGTCGGGGGGCCCGCTCACAGATACGCAGTATTTT. This chain uses TRBV15 with TRBJ2-3, with D tentatively TRBD2 (7 bases). The CDR3 loop spans 18 amino acids. CDR1 LNHNV and CDR2 YYDKDF come from the germline V gene (reference sequence). V lost 0 bases to trimming and J lost 2 bases, with 18 bases between them.

This clone was seen a handful of times. The J gene is TRBJ1-2, the V gene TRBV3-1 (or the pseudogene TRBV3-2), with 11 bases aligning to TRBD1. V lost 4 bases and J lost 3; bases outside the gene matches: 10. The CDR3 extends over 17 amino acids. Germline CDR1 and CDR2: LGHDT and YNNKEL (reference sequence). The CDR3 sequence: CASSPGQGAPIDYGYTF. CDR3 coding DNA: TGTGCCAGCAGCCCCGGACAGGGGGCGCCCATTGACTATGGCTACACCTTC.

The chain employs TRBV7-2 and TRBJ1-1; TRBD1 matches at 7 bases. This CDR3 region has 17 residues. The V gene end was trimmed by 5 bases and the J gene end by 1 base; junction bases not matched to a gene: 13. Per the germline V gene, CDR1 is SGHTA and CDR2 is FQGNSA. In DNA, the CDR3 is TGTGCCAGCAGCCCGACAGGGTGGAGAACCCCGAACACTGAAGCTTTCTTT. It specifies CASSPTGWRTPNTEAFF.

V usage is TRBV27 and J usage is TRBJ1-4; 7 nucleotides match TRBD1. After removal of 1 base from V and 7 bases from J, the junction contained 3 bases not matched to a gene. CDR1 is MNHEY, CDR2 SMNVEV, per germline (reference sequence). The CDR3 has 14 amino acids. The CDR3 here is CASSLLGGGEKLFF. The CDR3 nucleotides are TGTGCCAGCAGTTTATTAGGGGGCGGTGAAAAACTGTTTTTT.

Regarding this clone: In the same sample, other DNA sequences code for this CDR3. The chain recombines TRBV5-6 with TRBJ2-3; TRBD2 matches at 9 bases. The trim removed 0 bases at V and 1 base at J, leaving 0 bases unmatched. Germline CDR1 is SGHDT and CDR2 is YYEEEE. The CDR3 is made up of 15 amino acids. The CDR3 here is CASSLVAGGTDTQYF. Here the CDR3 DNA reads TGTGCCAGCAGCTTGGTAGCGGGGGGCACAGATACGCAGTATTTT.

The V call is TRBV15, the J call TRBJ2-5; 12 bases are shared with TRBD2. V gave up 5 bases and J gave up 5 bases; unmatched junction bases: 12. This CDR3 is 17 amino acids long. The germline CDR1 and CDR2 sequences are LNHNV and YYDKDF (reference sequence). Here the CDR3 reads CATSRVLAGGLYETQYF. The CDR3 bases are TGTGCCACCAGCCGAGTACTAGCGGGAGGTTTATACGAGACCCAGTACTTC.

This clone has more than one count but fewer than ten. The rearrangement uses TRBV23-1 and TRBJ1-3; D is undetermined. TRBV23-1 is an ORF; its function is uncertain. Trimming stripped 7 bases from V and 0 bases from J, with 16 bases between. The CDR3 is made up of 16 amino acids. The CDR3 bases are TGCGCCAGCACCACCACTGGGCCTACCTCTGGAAACACCATATATTTT. Translating it yields CASTTTGPTSGNTIYF.

The rearrangement uses TRBV9 and TRBJ2-3, with 9 bases that match TRBD2. V lost 3 bases, J lost 5 bases, and 4 bases stayed unmatched. Germline V gene sequence: CDR1 SGDLS, CDR2 YYNGEE. The CDR3 length is 14 residues. The CDR3 DNA reads TGTGCCAGCAGCGCTAGCGGGGTCATAGATACGCAGTATTTT. As protein: CASSASGVIDTQYF.

In its sample, this clone was seen a few times. The gene calls are TRBV28 and TRBJ1-2, with 7 bases that match TRBD1. CDR1 and CDR2 (germline): MDHEN, SYDVKM. The CDR3 sequence is 14 residues long. Losses at the gene ends were 8 bases for V and 3 bases for J; bases not matched to a gene: 9. The CDR3 nucleotides are TGTGCCAGCCTACCGGGACAGAGACACTATGGCTACACCTTC. Translating gives CASLPGQRHYGYTF.

The table lists this clone with a few counts. The chain links TRBV7-3 to TRBJ2-3, with 16 bases aligning to TRBD2. Germline assignment: CDR1 SGHTA and CDR2 FQGTGA. The CDR3 contains 22 residues. V shed 4 bases, J shed 4 bases, and the junction held 20 bases outside the gene matches. CDR3 protein: CASSSFPINTGTSGGAPDTQYF. The CDR3 DNA reads TGTGCCAGCAGCTCATTCCCCATAAACACCGGGACTAGCGGGGGGGCCCCAGATACGCAGTATTTT.

This chain connects TRBV9 to TRBJ2-1, with 9 bases fitting TRBD1. The trim removed 3 bases at V and 5 bases at J, leaving 15 bases unmatched. Germline loops: CDR1 SGDLS, CDR2 YYNGEE. The CDR3 is 18 amino acids. The CDR3, as DNA: TGTGCCAGCAGCGAATCCTTATCCGGGACAGGGCCCCACAATGAGCAGTTCTTC. The encoded protein is CASSESLSGTGPHNEQFF.

The rearrangement joins TRBV5-1 to TRBJ1-2; TRBD1 might be the D (6 bases). The CDR3 runs 17 residues. Germline V CDR1 and CDR2: SGHRS, YFSETQ. Trimming stripped 1 base from V and 0 bases from J, with 16 bases between. CDR3 sequence reads: CASSLRTGRQANYGYTF. CDR3 nucleotides: TGCGCCAGCAGCTTGAGAACAGGGAGACAAGCTAACTATGGCTACACCTTC.

The chain recombines TRBV18 with TRBJ1-1; TRBD1 aligns across 8 bases. The CDR3 runs 17 residues. Germline V CDR1 and CDR2: KGHSH, LQKENI. The junction had 8 bases not matched to a gene; V was cut back by 0 bases and J by 2 bases. CDR3 loop: CASSPPNRGVRNTEAFF. The CDR3 bases are TGTGCCAGCTCACCACCGAACAGGGGGGTACGAAACACTGAAGCTTTCTTT.

This clone was counted once. The chain joins TRBV30 to TRBJ2-3; TRBD2 matches at 14 bases. Trimming removed 5 bases from V and 5 bases from J; junction bases left unmatched: 18. Looked up from germline, CDR1 is GTSNPN and CDR2 is SVGIG (reference sequence). This CDR3 has 19 amino acids. The chain's CDR3 is CAWGYPLGGLAGVVDTQYF. The CDR3 region has the DNA TGTGCCTGGGGATACCCCTTAGGGGGACTAGCGGGGGTGGTAGATACGCAGTATTTT. Together with reference TRBV30 and TRBJ2-3, the CDR3 gives the full variable domain: SQTIHQWPATLVQPVGSPLSLECTVEGTSNPNLYWYRQAAGRGLQLLFYSVGIGQISSEVPQNLSASRPQDRQFILSSKKLLLSDSGFYLCAWGYPLGGLAGVVDTQYFGPGTRLTVL.

This chain uses TRBV15 with TRBJ2-7; a weak D match, TRBD1 (5 bases). Germline CDR1 and CDR2: LNHNV and YYDKDF (reference sequence). Trimming removed 7 bases from V and 3 bases from J, with 16 bases in between. The CDR3 is 14 amino acids. The CDR3 region has the DNA TGTGCCACCACCGACAGAGGAAGCTTCTACGAGCAGTACTTC. Protein: CATTDRGSFYEQYF.

This clone occurred a few times. This sequence joins TRBV28 and TRBJ2-3; D may be TRBD2 (6 bases). V was shortened by 5 bases and J by 5 bases, with 8 bases between the two germline ends. Germline lookup yields CDR1 MDHEN and CDR2 SYDVKM. The CDR3 sequence is 12 residues long. The CDR3 nucleotides are TGTGCCAGCAGTCTCGGGGGAGATACGCAGTATTTT. This encodes CASSLGGDTQYF.